Listed below are T cell receptor beta chains from one sample, sequenced in a study of cytomegalovirus exposure and HLA in healthy donors. Sequenced by immunoSEQ multiplex PCR; TCRdb stores in-frame clones only, minus some. This table holds 120,000 or so clones, around three quarters found once. Sequences were obtained from PBMCs. The source is a woman in her 40s in good health and CMV-seronegative. CDR3s include the opening cysteine and the closing phenylalanine or tryptophan. The D gene is left open where the match is weak. Rows may omit the clone size; those that give it use once, few, many or a size class.

v_call	j_call	d_call	clone_size	cdr3_nt	cdr3_aa
TRBV7-9	TRBJ1-5	TRBD1	few	TGTGCCAGCAGCCCGGGACAGGGGGATCAGCCCCAGCATTTT	CASSPGQGDQPQHF
TRBV11-2	TRBJ1-1	-	-	TGTGCCAGCAGCTTAGGTCGTTCCCCGGTGGACACTGAAGCTTTCTTT	CASSLGRSPVDTEAFF
TRBV4-3	TRBJ2-1	-	few	TGCGCCAGCAGCCAAGATGTCGGGAGTTGGAACAATGAGCAGTTCTTC	CASSQDVGSWNNEQFF
TRBV6-6	TRBJ2-3	-	-	TGTGCCAGCGGCCGGAGGGGCACAGATACGCAGTATTTT	CASGRRGTDTQYF
TRBV15	TRBJ2-7	-	few	TGTGCCACCAGCAGGAGCCGGGACTCTAACTACGAGCAGTACTTC	CATSRSRDSNYEQYF
TRBV2	TRBJ1-2	TRBD1	-	TGTGCCAGCAGTGAAGATGGACAGGGACCCTATGGCTACACCTTC	CASSEDGQGPYGYTF
TRBV7-2	TRBJ2-7	TRBD2	-	TGTGCCAGCAGCTTATACCCTAGCGGGAGTAACTACGAGCAGTACTTC	CASSLYPSGSNYEQYF
TRBV4-3	TRBJ2-7	TRBD2	-	TGCGCCAGCAGCCCGAGACTAGCGGGAGCAAGGGAGCAGTACTTC	CASSPRLAGAREQYF
TRBV28	TRBJ2-7	TRBD2	-	TGTGCCAGCAGTTTTAGCACTAGCGGGACATACGAGCAGTACTTC	CASSFSTSGTYEQYF
TRBV2	TRBJ1-2	-	few	TGTGCCAGCAGTGAGAACAGACCTGCTTATGGCTACACCTTC	CASSENRPAYGYTF
TRBV28	TRBJ1-1	-	once	TGTGCCAGCAGTCGGACCCAGGGGCGAACTGAAGCTTTCTTT	CASSRTQGRTEAFF
TRBV6-5	TRBJ2-7	-	-	TGTGCCAGCAGCCCCTCGGCGGGACAGTACCACGAGCAGTACTTC	CASSPSAGQYHEQYF
TRBV11-2	TRBJ2-5	TRBD2	-	TGTGCCAGCAGCCGGACGGGACTAGCGATATCAGAGACCCAGTACTTC	CASSRTGLAISETQYF
TRBV2	TRBJ2-7	TRBD2	-	TGTGCCAGCAGCTTTAGCGGGACTTCCTACGAGCAGTACTTC	CASSFSGTSYEQYF
TRBV19	TRBJ2-4	-	-	TGTGCCAGTAGGGCCAGCGGAGGGGTTCAGTACTTC	CASRASGGVQYF
TRBV28	TRBJ2-2	TRBD1	-	TGTGCCAGCAGAAAGGGACAGGCCACCGGGGAGCTGTTTTTT	CASRKGQATGELFF
TRBV2	TRBJ2-7	-	once	TGTGCCAGCGGGGGGGCCAGCTCCTACGAGCAGTACTTC	CASGGASSYEQYF
TRBV6-5	TRBJ2-2	-	-	TGTGCCAGCAGTTCCCCTTTTTCGAACACCGGGGAGCTGTTTTTT	CASSSPFSNTGELFF
TRBV28	TRBJ2-1	-	-	TGTGCCAGCATACAGGCGAATTACAATGAGCAGTTCTTC	CASIQANYNEQFF
TRBV4-1	TRBJ1-1	TRBD1	-	TGCGCCAGCAGCCAGACAGGGGTCACTGAAGCTTTCTTT	CASSQTGVTEAFF
TRBV30	TRBJ2-7	-	once	TGTGCCTGGAGAGGCAGGGGAGATCCCTACGAGCAGTACTTC	CAWRGRGDPYEQYF
TRBV7-2	TRBJ2-2	-	-	TGTGCCAGCAGCTCGACTAGTGTCACCGGGGAGCTGTTTTTT	CASSSTSVTGELFF
TRBV15	TRBJ2-5	-	-	TGTGCCACCAGCAGGACAGGCGCGACGGGGCAGACCCAGTACTTC	CATSRTGATGQTQYF
TRBV5-1	TRBJ1-2	-	-	TGCGCCAGCAGCTTCTCCACGGACTATGGCTACACCTTC	CASSFSTDYGYTF
TRBV9	TRBJ2-7	-	once	TGTGCCAGCAGCGTAGGGGGGCAGGGCTGGGGCGAGCAGTACTTT	CASSVGGQGWGEQYF
TRBV5-6	TRBJ1-1	-	-	TGTGCCAGCAAAAACCTGCAGGGTACAGCTGAAGCTTTCTTT	CASKNLQGTAEAFF
TRBV28	TRBJ2-7	TRBD2	-	TGTGCCAGCAGTCAAGGACTAGCCTACGAGCAGTACTTC	CASSQGLAYEQYF
TRBV19	TRBJ1-1	-	-	TGTGCCAGTAAGGCAAGCAGGTACACTGAAGCTTTCTTT	CASKASRYTEAFF
TRBV9	TRBJ2-1	-	-	TGTGCCAGCAGCGCAATAGCGTCCAATGAGCAGTTCTTC	CASSAIASNEQFF
TRBV5-1	TRBJ2-3	-	-	TGCGCCAGCAGCCCGAATCCGCAGGGATTCACAGATACGCAGTATTTT	CASSPNPQGFTDTQYF
TRBV18	TRBJ2-7	TRBD2	once	TGTGCCAGCTCACCGTCGGGAGGACCTTACGAGCAGTACTTC	CASSPSGGPYEQYF
TRBV27	TRBJ1-1	-	-	TGTGCCAGCAGTTCTCCCTACGGAGATATGAACACTGAAGCTTTCTTT	CASSSPYGDMNTEAFF
TRBV6-6	TRBJ2-5	-	-	TGTGCCAGCAGTTACGGGGGGGCGGAGACCCAGTACTTC	CASSYGGAETQYF
TRBV21-1	TRBJ2-4	-	-	TGTGCCAGCAGCTCAAGCCCCGGGGACAGGGGAATGGCTGGTACGGCCAAAAACAGTCAGTACTTC	CASSSSPGDRGMAGTAKNSQYF
TRBV5-4	TRBJ1-2	-	-	TGTGCCAGCAGCCCCCTTGAGGGAAACTATGGCTACACCTTC	CASSPLEGNYGYTF
TRBV2	TRBJ1-2	-	-	TGTGCCAGCAGTCAACTAATCGCGGGTGGCTACACCTTC	CASSQLIAGGYTF
TRBV4-2	TRBJ1-5	TRBD1	-	TGTGCCAGCAGCCAAGAGCAGGGGGCGCGGAATCAGCCCCAGCATTTT	CASSQEQGARNQPQHF
TRBV18	TRBJ1-2	TRBD1	-	TGTGCCAGCTCACCGGAGACAGGGCACTATGGCTACACCTTC	CASSPETGHYGYTF
TRBV9	TRBJ2-1	-	-	TGTGCCAGCAGCGTAGAGGGCGGGTCTATCTACAATGAGCAGTTCTTC	CASSVEGGSIYNEQFF
TRBV7-9	TRBJ1-4	-	-	TGTGCCCCTCAGGGTGGAGGGGGAGGGGCAGCTAATGAAAAACTGTTTTTT	CAPQGGGGGAANEKLFF
TRBV5-1	TRBJ2-1	TRBD2	-	TGCGCCAGCAGCTTGATGGGACTAGCGGGCCAGGGCAATGAGCAGTTCTTC	CASSLMGLAGQGNEQFF
TRBV11-2	TRBJ2-7	TRBD1	once	TGTGCCAGCAGCTTGGAGTCAGGGGGCGCCCAGTACTTC	CASSLESGGAQYF
TRBV28	TRBJ2-5	TRBD1	-	TGTGCCAGCAGGTCGGACAGGGGGTGGGGAGAGACCCAGTACTTC	CASRSDRGWGETQYF
TRBV28	TRBJ2-3	-	-	TGTGCCTCCAGGGGGGCAGGCACAGATACGCAGTATTTT	CASRGAGTDTQYF
TRBV7-9	TRBJ1-2	-	-	TGTGCCAGCAGCCAAACAGGGAACTATGGCTACACCTTC	CASSQTGNYGYTF
TRBV9	TRBJ2-1	-	once	TGTGCCAGCAGCGTAGCGGCTAGCCAGTGGAATGAGCAGTTCTTC	CASSVAASQWNEQFF
TRBV6-5	TRBJ1-1	-	-	TGTGCCAGCAGTTACTCGGAGGGGGGGAGCACTGAAGCTTTCTTT	CASSYSEGGSTEAFF
TRBV9	TRBJ1-1	TRBD1	-	TGTGCCAGCAGCGGACAGGGTTTCACTGAAGCTTTCTTT	CASSGQGFTEAFF
TRBV28	TRBJ2-7	TRBD1	-	TGTGCCAGCAGGCCCGGGACAGGGAACGAGCAGTACTTC	CASRPGTGNEQYF
TRBV27	TRBJ2-1	-	-	TGTGCCAGCAGTTCGGGTAGGGGCTTGTACAATGAGCAGTTCTTC	CASSSGRGLYNEQFF
TRBV18	TRBJ1-4	TRBD1	-	TGTGCCAGCTCATCGGGACAGGGCGGTCCCGAAAAACTGTTTTTT	CASSSGQGGPEKLFF
TRBV7-9	TRBJ2-1	-	-	TGTGCCAGCAGCTTTGGTGGGAGCTCCTACAATGAGCAGTTCTTC	CASSFGGSSYNEQFF
TRBV2	TRBJ1-5	TRBD1	-	TGTGCCAGCAGTGGTGGACAGGGAGGACAGCCCCAGCATTTT	CASSGGQGGQPQHF
TRBV4-1	TRBJ1-1	-	-	TGCGCCAGCAGCTCCGTCGTGGTGGGGCCGACAACTGAAGCTTTCTTT	CASSSVVVGPTTEAFF